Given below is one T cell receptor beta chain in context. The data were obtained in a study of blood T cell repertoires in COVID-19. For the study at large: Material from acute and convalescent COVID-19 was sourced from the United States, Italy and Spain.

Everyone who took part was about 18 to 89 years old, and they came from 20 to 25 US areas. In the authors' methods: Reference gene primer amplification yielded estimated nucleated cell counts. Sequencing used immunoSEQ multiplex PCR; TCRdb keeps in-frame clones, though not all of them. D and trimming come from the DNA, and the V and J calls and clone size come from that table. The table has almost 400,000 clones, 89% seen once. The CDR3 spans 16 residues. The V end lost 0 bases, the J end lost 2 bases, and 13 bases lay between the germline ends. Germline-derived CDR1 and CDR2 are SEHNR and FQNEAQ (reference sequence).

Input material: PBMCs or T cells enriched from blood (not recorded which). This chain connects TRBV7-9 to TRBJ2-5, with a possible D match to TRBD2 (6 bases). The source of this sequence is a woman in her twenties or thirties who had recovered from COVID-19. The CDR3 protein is CASSLARLATQETQYF. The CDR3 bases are TGTGCCAGCAGCTTAGCGCGGCTAGCGACACAAGAGACCCAGTACTTC.